This T cell receptor (beta chain) was observed in a study of blood T cell repertoires in COVID-19. Study at large: The United States, Italy and Spain were the sources of the acute and convalescent COVID-19 samples.

Assay: immunoSEQ multiplex PCR; the TCRdb copy retains only in-frame clones and omits some. The table records about 230,000 clones, approximately 90% of them present only once. This CDR3 has 19 residues. Germline CDR1 is LGHNA and CDR2 is YNFKEQ. V gave up 3 bases and J gave up 4 bases; unmatched junction bases: 11. During active infection, Seattle patients enrolled and were then monitored through disease. V gene TRBV4-2 combines with J gene TRBJ2-3; TRBD2 matches 15 bases. The sequenced sample consisted of peripheral blood. This receptor was taken from a man aged 45-65 years with COVID-19, enrolled during active disease. CDR3 DNA: TGTGCCAGCAGCCAGGATGGACTAGCGGGGGGGTTCTTCGCAGATACGCAGTATTTT. Protein product: CASSQDGLAGGFFADTQYF.